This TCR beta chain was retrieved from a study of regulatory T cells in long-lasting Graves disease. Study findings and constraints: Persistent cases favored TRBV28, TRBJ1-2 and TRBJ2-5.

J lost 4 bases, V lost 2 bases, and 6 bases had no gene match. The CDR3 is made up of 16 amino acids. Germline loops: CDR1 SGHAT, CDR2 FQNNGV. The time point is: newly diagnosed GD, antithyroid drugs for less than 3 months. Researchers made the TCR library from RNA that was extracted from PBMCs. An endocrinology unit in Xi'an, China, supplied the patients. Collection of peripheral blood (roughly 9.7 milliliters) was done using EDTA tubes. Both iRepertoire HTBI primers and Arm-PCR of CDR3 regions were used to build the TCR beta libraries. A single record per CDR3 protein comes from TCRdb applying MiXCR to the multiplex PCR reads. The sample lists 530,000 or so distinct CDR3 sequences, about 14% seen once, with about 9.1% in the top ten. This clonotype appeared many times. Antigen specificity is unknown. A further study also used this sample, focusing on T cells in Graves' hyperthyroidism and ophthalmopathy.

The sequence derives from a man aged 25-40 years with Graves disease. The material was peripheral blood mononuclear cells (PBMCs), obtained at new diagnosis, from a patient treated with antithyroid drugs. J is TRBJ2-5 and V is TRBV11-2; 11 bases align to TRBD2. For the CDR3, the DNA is TGTGCCAGCAGCTTACAAAAACTAGCGGGAGCAGAGACCCAGTACTTC. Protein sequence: CASSLQKLAGAETQYF.